These 25 T cell receptor beta chains came from one sample sequenced in a study of response to subunit inactivated influenza vaccine. TCRdb passed the RT-PCR reads through MiXCR, listing each CDR3 protein once. The sample includes about 780,000 distinct CDR3 sequences, around 20% of them seen just once. Sequencing used PBMCs from blood, obtained about 5 days after vaccination. The origin of the receptors is a middle-aged man who received an inactivated influenza vaccine.

The gene calls are TRBV5-1 and TRBJ2-7; 8 nucleotides align to TRBD2. Germline values: CDR1 SGHRS, CDR2 YFSETQ. Losses at the gene ends were 4 bases for V and 6 bases for J; bases not matched to a gene: 9. The CDR3 sequence is 14 residues long. CDR3 nucleotides: TGCGCCAGCAGCCCACCCGGGGGGGTAGGCGAGCAGTACTTC. It translates to CASSPPGGVGEQYF.

The CDR3 is CASGAGGGSYNEQFF. The CDR3 DNA is TGTGCCAGCGGCGCGGGGGGCGGGTCGTACAATGAGCAGTTCTTC. The J gene is TRBJ2-1, the V gene TRBV7-8, with 8 bases fitting TRBD2. Trimming cost V 8 bases and J 4 bases; bases outside gene matches: 10. Germline CDR1 and CDR2: SGHVS and FQNEAQ. The CDR3 totals 15 residues.

This clonotype occurred many times. J is TRBJ2-1 and V is TRBV5-5; the match to TRBD2 covers 12 bases. V gave up 4 bases and J gave up 7 bases; unmatched junction bases: 9. The length of the CDR3 is 16 residues. The germline CDR1 and CDR2 sequences are SGHKS and YYEKEE (reference sequence). The CDR3 DNA sequence: TGTGCCAGCAGCCCCTCTAGCGGGAGGGCCGGGAATGAGCAGTTCTTC. It yields the protein CASSPSSGRAGNEQFF.

This clonotype was seen at least ten times. The chain employs TRBV29-1 and TRBJ2-5; 8 nucleotides align to TRBD2. J lost 5 bases, V lost 3 bases, and 8 bases had no gene match. CDR1 SQVTM and CDR2 ANQGSEA come from the germline V gene. The CDR3 has 14 amino acids. The chain's CDR3 is CSVDRTSLPETQYF. The CDR3 DNA reads as TGCAGCGTTGATAGGACTAGCCTCCCCGAGACCCAGTACTTC.

There are many counts of this clonotype. The chain is built from TRBV7-6 and TRBJ1-1; D not resolved. This CDR3 has 17 amino acids. V gave up 4 bases and J gave up 1 base, with 19 bases separating them. In germline, CDR1 is SGHVS, CDR2 FNYEAQ. CDR3 DNA sequence: TGTGCCAGCAGCTACGGAGGAGACGTTGGTCCGAACACTGAAGCTTTCTTT. Protein product: CASSYGGDVGPNTEAFF.

The J gene is TRBJ2-1, the V gene TRBV11-1; unclear D gene. The ends were cut back, 5 bases at V and 0 bases at J, with 11 bases in the middle. The CDR3 covers 15 residues. From germline, CDR1 is SGHAT and CDR2 FQDESV (reference sequence). The CDR3 reads CASSRSSISYNEQFF. The CDR3 DNA reads as TGTGCCAGCAGCCGATCTTCCATCTCCTACAATGAGCAGTTCTTC.

The chain is built from TRBV20-1 and TRBJ1-2; D is perhaps TRBD1 (5 bases). Germline loops: CDR1 DFQATT, CDR2 SNEGSKA (reference sequence). Trimming stripped 2 bases from V and 4 bases from J, with 14 bases between. The CDR3 sequence is 14 residues long. The CDR3 nucleotides read TGCAGTGCTAGACAGGGAGTCCGAGGCTATGGCTACACCTTC. Encoded protein: CSARQGVRGYGYTF.

This clonotype was seen more than once but under ten times. The chain uses TRBV5-5 and TRBJ1-2; D gene unclear. The V gene lost 4 bases and the J gene lost 4 bases, with 8 bases spanning the gap. Germline values: CDR1 SGHKS, CDR2 YYEKEE (reference sequence). The CDR3 loop spans 12 amino acids. The CDR3, as DNA: TGTGCCAGCAGCCCCTCCCCCTATGGCTACACCTTC. Its translation: CASSPSPYGYTF.

This clonotype has a handful of counts. V is TRBV20-1 and J is TRBJ2-5, with 8 bases matching TRBD2. In germline, CDR1 is DFQATT, CDR2 SNEGSKA (reference sequence). J lost 5 bases, V lost 3 bases, and 8 bases had no gene match. The CDR3 runs 14 residues. The CDR3 sequence: CSARAPGGMETQYF. The CDR3 region has the DNA TGCAGTGCTAGGGCCCCGGGGGGGATGGAGACCCAGTACTTC.

CDR3 amino acids: CASSSLVLAGGPTDTQYF. The CDR3 DNA follows: TGTGCCAGCAGCTCTTTAGTACTAGCGGGAGGGCCGACAGATACGCAGTATTTT. The chain links TRBV7-8 to TRBJ2-3, with 13 bases identical to TRBD2. The CDR3 runs to 18 residues. From germline, CDR1 is SGHVS and CDR2 FQNEAQ. The junction had 10 bases not matched to a gene; V was cut back by 4 bases and J by 3 bases.

The J gene is TRBJ1-1, the V gene TRBV5-1; 12 bases are a match to TRBD1. The CDR3 contains 18 residues. The J segment lost 3 bases and the V segment lost 10 bases, leaving 19 bases of the junction unmatched. Germline V CDR1 and CDR2: SGHRS, YFSETQ. The CDR3 DNA reads as TGCGCCGGAGGATGCGCACGGCGGGACAGGGGGCGGGACACTGAAGCTTTCTTT. Encoded protein: CAGGCARRDRGRDTEAFF.

J is TRBJ2-1 and V is TRBV5-1, with TRBD2 identical over 13 bases. The CDR3 runs to 14 residues. Germline-derived CDR1 and CDR2 are SGHRS and YFSETQ. V was clipped by 7 bases and J by 8 bases; unmatched bases: 6. CDR3 residues: CASGTSGREDEQFF. CDR3 nucleotides: TGCGCCAGCGGAACTAGCGGGAGGGAGGATGAGCAGTTCTTC.

The chain couples TRBV18 to TRBJ2-5; 10 bases are a match to TRBD1. J was trimmed by 2 bases and V by 1 base; bases with no gene match: 10. The CDR3 runs 18 residues. Looked up from germline, CDR1 is KGHSH and CDR2 is LQKENI. The CDR3 DNA is TGTGCCAGCTCACCACGGTACCGGGACAGGGGAGGGCAAGAGACCCAGTACTTC. Its protein product is CASSPRYRDRGGQETQYF.

CDR3 sequence reads: CAITAGPTEEQYF. The CDR3 bases are TGTGCCATCACCGCGGGACCGACCGAGGAGCAGTACTTC. This chain connects TRBV10-3 to TRBJ2-7; D possibly corresponds to TRBD2 (6 bases). The CDR3 is 13 amino acids. Germline lookup yields CDR1 ENHRY and CDR2 SYGVKD. The ends were cut back, 7 bases at V and 7 bases at J, with 17 bases in the middle.

V and J are TRBV18 and TRBJ2-7, with D possibly TRBD2 on 6 matching bases. The CDR3 loop spans 14 amino acids. Trimming pared 0 bases from V and 5 bases from J, leaving 11 bases between. In germline, CDR1 is KGHSH, CDR2 LQKENI. In nucleotides, the CDR3 is TGTGCCAGCTCACCACCGGGGGGAGGCGACGAGCAGTACTTC. Translated: CASSPPGGGDEQYF.

This clonotype was detected many times. The genes are TRBV9 and TRBJ1-1; D not certain. This CDR3 contains 12 residues. Trimming took off 3 bases at V and 4 bases at J, with 7 bases between the two ends. CDR1 and CDR2 from the germline V gene are SGDLS and YYNGEE. CDR3 sequence (DNA): TGTGCCAGCAGCGGGAGTCTCACTGAAGCTTTCTTT. Amino acid sequence: CASSGSLTEAFF.

The chain is built from TRBV27 and TRBJ2-1, with D hard to call. The CDR3 runs to 14 residues. V was shortened by 8 bases and J by 1 base, with 12 bases between the two germline ends. Germline CDR1 MNHEY, CDR2 SMNVEV (reference sequence). The CDR3 spells CASGGRLSYNEQFF. The DNA of the CDR3 is TGTGCCAGCGGTGGGCGCTTATCCTACAATGAGCAGTTCTTC.

This clonotype was detected many times. The chain has TRBV11-2 and TRBJ2-7, with 14 bases aligning to TRBD2. CDR1 is SGHAT and CDR2 is FQNNGV in the germline V gene. V lost 4 bases to trimming and J lost 4 bases; unmatched junction nucleotides: 12. CDR3 length equals 18 residues. The CDR3 region is CASSWGLAGVRRGYEQYF. CDR3 in DNA: TGTGCCAGCAGCTGGGGACTAGCGGGAGTAAGAAGGGGGTACGAGCAGTACTTC.

This clonotype showed up many times. V usage is TRBV29-1 and J usage is TRBJ1-3; D remains ambiguous. The CDR3 is 15 amino acids. CDR1 SQVTM and CDR2 ANQGSEA come from the germline V gene. The ends were cut back, 0 bases at V and 8 bases at J, with 17 bases in the middle. CDR3 in DNA: TGCAGCGTTGAAGACGGGGAGTCGGTTAGGGACACCATATATTTT. Protein product: CSVEDGESVRDTIYF.

Only a few counts were recorded for this clonotype. The J gene is TRBJ2-7, the V gene TRBV12-3 or TRBV12-4, with D perhaps matching TRBD2 (7 bases). This CDR3 comprises 17 residues. V lost 2 bases to trimming and J lost 1 base, with 18 bases between them. The CDR3 region is CASSLRVLGGGSYEQYF. In DNA form, the CDR3 reads TGTGCCAGCAGTTTAAGGGTATTAGGGGGGGGGTCCTACGAGCAGTACTTC.

The chain combines TRBV27 with TRBJ2-2, with D unresolved. V gave up 3 bases and J gave up 5 bases, with 13 bases separating them. This CDR3 has 15 residues. Germline-derived CDR1 and CDR2 are MNHEY and SMNVEV (reference sequence). CDR3 in DNA: TGTGCCAGCAGTTTTGTCGGGTTTGGGACCGGGGAGCTGTTTTTT. It is translated as CASSFVGFGTGELFF.

This clonotype was detected a few times. CDR3 amino acids: CASSAYPGQGGEKLFF. The CDR3 region has the DNA TGTGCCAGCAGTGCATATCCGGGACAGGGAGGTGAAAAACTGTTTTTT. This chain joins TRBV12-3 or TRBV12-4 and TRBJ1-4; 9 bases line up with TRBD1. This CDR3 contains 16 residues. With V trimmed by 5 bases and J by 7 bases, 11 bases remained unmatched.

This chain connects TRBV2 to TRBJ2-3, with TRBD2 matching 7 bases. The CDR3 extends over 14 amino acids. Germline V gene lookup returns CDR1 SNHLY and CDR2 FYNNEI. Trimming cost V 11 bases and J 4 bases; bases outside gene matches: 12. The CDR3 region has the DNA TGTGCCTCGAGGCCGGGACTAACATCAGATACGCAGTATTTT. Protein product: CASRPGLTSDTQYF.

The sample holds a few counts of this clonotype. V gene TRBV5-1 combines with J gene TRBJ2-7, with D perhaps matching TRBD1 or TRBD2 (5 bases each). V shed 4 bases and J shed 4 bases, with 21 bases lying between them. The CDR3 is 16 residues long. CDR1 and CDR2 (germline): SGHRS, YFSETQ. Here the CDR3 DNA reads TGCGCCAGCAGCACCGCTACCGGGACGGGGAAATACGAGCAGTACTTC. Its translation: CASSTATGTGKYEQYF. Complete variable domain (other parts from reference TRBV5-1 and TRBJ2-7): KAGVTQTPRYLIKTRGQQVTLSCSPISGHRSVSWYQQTPGQGLQFLFEYFSETQRNKGNFPGRFSGRQFSNSRSEMNVSTLELGDSALYLCASSTATGTGKYEQYFGPGTRLTVT.

The chain carries TRBV27 and TRBJ1-2, with D unclear. V lost 1 base, J lost 8 bases, and 11 bases lay in between. The CDR3 is 13 residues long. CDR1 is MNHEY, CDR2 SMNVEV, per germline (reference sequence). The chain's CDR3 is CASSLWVGYGYTF. The CDR3 coding sequence is TGTGCCAGCAGTTTATGGGTGGGCTACGGCTACACCTTC.